These 27 T cell receptor beta chains came from one sample sequenced in a study of T cells after posttransplantation cyclophosphamide. Clones were sequenced by immunoSEQ multiplex PCR, and TCRdb holds only the in-frame ones, with some missing. The sample has some 9,200 clones, 89% seen once. The sample was memory CD4+ T cells sorted from PBMCs. These receptors were obtained from a woman in her fifties or sixties in good health, CMV-negative, and a related stem cell transplant donor.

The rearrangement uses TRBV2 and TRBJ2-1; 12 bases are shared with TRBD2. The J segment lost 3 bases and the V segment lost 6 bases, leaving 9 bases of the junction unmatched. This CDR3 contains 17 residues. Per germline, CDR1 SNHLY and CDR2 FYNNEI. In nucleotides, the CDR3 is TGTGCCAGCAGCGAACTAGCGGGGGGACACCTCTACAATGAGCAGTTCTTC. Protein product: CASSELAGGHLYNEQFF. The whole variable domain, filled in from reference TRBV2 and TRBJ2-1, reads EPEVTQTPSHQVTQMGQEVILRCVPISNHLYFYWYRQILGQKVEFLVSFYNNEISEKSEIFDDQFSVERPDGSNFTLKIRSTKLEDSAMYFCASSELAGGHLYNEQFFGPGTRLTVL.

The rearrangement joins TRBV14 to TRBJ1-1; D perhaps matches TRBD1 (5 bases). CDR1 and CDR2 from the germline V gene are SGHDN and FVKESK. The V end lost 5 bases, the J end lost 9 bases, and 16 bases lay between the germline ends. The CDR3 is 13 amino acids. The CDR3 coding sequence is TGTGCCAGCAGCTTTAAGGACGGGGGTAAAGCTTTCTTT. Translation: CASSFKDGGKAFF.

This chain connects TRBV25-1 to TRBJ1-1; maybe TRBD1 (5 bases). The CDR3 contains 11 residues. The germline gives CDR1 MGHDK, CDR2 SYGVNS. V lost 6 bases, J lost 11 bases, and 13 bases lay in between. The CDR3 protein is CASSGGSGAFF. The CDR3 nucleotides read TGTGCCAGCAGCGGGGGGAGCGGGGCTTTCTTT.

V usage is TRBV2 and J usage is TRBJ2-7; 11 bases line up with TRBD2. There are 14 residues in the CDR3. J lost 5 bases, V lost 8 bases, and 8 bases had no gene match. Germline-derived CDR1 and CDR2 are SNHLY and FYNNEI. In nucleotides, the CDR3 is TGTGCCAGCTCACTAGCGGGAGTAAGCCACGAGCAGTACTTC. Residues: CASSLAGVSHEQYF.

For this clone: The identical CDR3 is also encoded by other nucleotide sequences in the sample. J is TRBJ1-6 and V is TRBV5-6; D gene uncertain. The CDR3 is 15 amino acids. V was pared by 0 bases and J by 0 bases, with 4 bases between. Germline assignment: CDR1 SGHDT and CDR2 YYEEEE. CDR3 DNA sequence: TGTGCCAGCAGCTTGGATAGCTCCTATAATTCACCCCTCCACTTT. Its translation is CASSLDSSYNSPLHF. Full variable domain (missing parts from reference TRBV5-6 and TRBJ1-6): DAGVTQSPTHLIKTRGQQVTLRCSPKSGHDTVSWYQQALGQGPQFIFQYYEEEERQRGNFPDRFSGHQFPNYSSELNVNALLLGDSALYLCASSLDSSYNSPLHFGNGTRLTVT.

In this sample, this clone turned up once. This chain connects TRBV4-1 to TRBJ2-3; 9 nucleotides match TRBD1. J gave up 1 base and V 4 bases, and 6 bases lay outside the gene matches. Germline CDR1 MGHRA, CDR2 YSYEKL. This CDR3 has 16 residues. CDR3 sequence reads: CASSLPQGAGTDTQYF. The CDR3 DNA is TGCGCCAGCAGCCTCCCACAGGGGGCTGGCACAGATACGCAGTATTTT.

The chain is built from TRBV6-5 and TRBJ1-6; 7 bases agree with TRBD1. The CDR3 covers 15 residues. V shed 0 bases and J 5 bases; nucleotides not matched to a gene: 1. The germline gives CDR1 MNHEY, CDR2 SVGAGI. DNA of the CDR3: TGTGCCAGCAGTTACTCGACAGGGAATAATTCACCCCTCCACTTT. It codes for CASSYSTGNNSPLHF.

This chain connects TRBV2 to TRBJ1-3, with a weak D call TRBD1 (6 bases). V lost 6 bases and J lost 4, with 16 bases in between. Germline loops: CDR1 SNHLY, CDR2 FYNNEI. There are 15 residues in the CDR3. In DNA form, the CDR3 reads TGTGCCAGCAGCCTGGGGGGGGCTGGAGGAAACACCATATATTTT. It is translated as CASSLGGAGGNTIYF.

The V gene is TRBV7-9, the J gene TRBJ1-5; TRBD1 might be the D (5 bases). Trimming stripped 3 bases from V and 3 bases from J, with 9 bases between. The CDR3 runs to 14 residues. Germline V gene data show CDR1 as SEHNR and CDR2 as FQNEAQ (reference sequence). The CDR3 reads CASSFDSLNQPQHF. CDR3 coding DNA: TGTGCCAGCAGCTTCGACAGCCTCAATCAGCCCCAGCATTTT.

Remarks on this clone: Since the CDR3 does not end with the conserved phenylalanine or tryptophan, this likely comes from a read error. This rearrangement joins TRBV7-9 to TRBJ1-2; D perhaps matches TRBD1 (5 bases). From germline, CDR1 is SEHNR and CDR2 FQNEAQ (reference sequence). The CDR3 loop spans 18 amino acids. V lost 2 bases, J lost 6 bases, and 25 bases lay in between. CDR3 in amino acids: CASSLKPLGGPGTDGYTL. CDR3 sequence (DNA): TGTGCCAGCAGCTTAAAACCCTTGGGGGGACCGGGGACGGATGGCTACACCCTC.

The CDR3 DNA reads TGTGCCAGCAATCGACAGGCGGCAGATACGCAGTATTTT. As protein: CASNRQAADTQYF. The V call is TRBV6-6, the J call TRBJ2-3, with D possibly being TRBD1 (6 bases). Germline V gives CDR1 MNHNY, CDR2 SVGAGI (reference sequence). The CDR3 extends over 13 amino acids. Trimming pared 7 bases from V and 4 bases from J, leaving 12 bases between.

The CDR3 loop is CASSSFLTLDRVNGYTF. The CDR3 coding sequence is TGTGCCAGCAGCTCCTTTTTAACCTTGGACAGGGTAAATGGCTACACCTTC. The chain joins TRBV5-6 to TRBJ1-2, with 8 nucleotides matching TRBD1. CDR1 SGHDT and CDR2 YYEEEE come from the germline V gene. The V and J ends lost 3 bases and 6 bases, in that order; junction bases with no gene match: 16. This CDR3 region has 17 residues. Full variable domain (missing parts from reference TRBV5-6 and TRBJ1-2): DAGVTQSPTHLIKTRGQQVTLRCSPKSGHDTVSWYQQALGQGPQFIFQYYEEEERQRGNFPDRFSGHQFPNYSSELNVNALLLGDSALYLCASSSFLTLDRVNGYTFGSGTRLTVV.

CDR3 amino acids: CASSLYPGQSGNTIYF. In DNA form, the CDR3 reads TGCGCCAGCAGTTTGTACCCAGGCCAGTCCGGAAACACCATATATTTT. This sequence joins TRBV5-1 and TRBJ1-3; D is uncertain. This CDR3 comprises 16 residues. Per germline, CDR1 SGHRS and CDR2 YFSETQ. The V gene lost 5 bases and the J gene lost 4 bases, with 19 bases spanning the gap.

This chain links TRBV7-9 with TRBJ2-7; 11 bases are a match to TRBD2. The CDR3 loop spans 16 amino acids. Germline trimming cut 1 base from V and 5 bases from J; bases unmatched to any gene: 7. Germline assignment: CDR1 SEHNR and CDR2 FQNEAQ (reference sequence). CDR3 protein: CASSLDIAGGRDEQYF. The CDR3 nucleotides read TGTGCCAGCAGCTTAGATATAGCGGGAGGGCGGGACGAGCAGTACTTC.

This chain links TRBV27 with TRBJ1-2; 7 nucleotides line up with TRBD1. CDR3 size: 15 residues. Trimming at V came to 6 bases and at J to 6 bases, leaving 13 bases not matched to a gene. Germline values: CDR1 MNHEY, CDR2 SMNVEV (reference sequence). The CDR3, as DNA: TGTGCCAGCAGCCCAAGGGGACAGACTCCCGATGGCTACACCTTC. Translation gives CASSPRGQTPDGYTF.

Regarding this clone: The junction departs from the called germline gene at one end, perhaps through a read error. Distinct nucleotide sequences in the sample also encode this CDR3. The CDR3: CASGRGGNSPLHF. CDR3 bases: TGTGCCAGCGGGCGGGGCGGTAATTCCCCCCTCCACTTT. The J gene is TRBJ1-6, the V gene TRBV18, with a tentative D call TRBD1 (5 bases). Germline CDR1 reads KGHSH; CDR2 reads LQKENI. The CDR3 consists of 13 residues.

The chain joins TRBV6-1 to TRBJ2-1; TRBD2 is a possible D gene (5 bases). The germline V and J ends were trimmed by 2 bases and 2 bases, with 7 bases remaining between them. Germline-derived CDR1 and CDR2 are MNHNS and SASEGT. The CDR3 totals 14 residues. The CDR3 sequence: CASSERGTYNEQFF. The CDR3 region has the DNA TGTGCCAGCAGTGAACGGGGAACCTACAATGAGCAGTTCTTC.

The chain couples TRBV10-3 to TRBJ2-1; TRBD2 matches at 16 bases. CDR1 ENHRY and CDR2 SYGVKD come from the germline V gene. V lost 6 bases, J lost 6 bases, and 14 bases stayed unmatched. CDR3 length: 19 amino acids. The CDR3 is CAIRQPGLAGGPGLNEQFF. The CDR3 nucleotides are TGTGCCATCAGACAACCGGGACTAGCGGGGGGGCCAGGGCTCAATGAGCAGTTCTTC.

This clone was picked up one time. V is TRBV7-2 and J is TRBJ2-7, with 12 bases matching TRBD1. Germline V gene data show CDR1 as SGHTA and CDR2 as FQGNSA. CDR3 length: 14 amino acids. J was trimmed by 9 bases and V by 5 bases; bases with no gene match: 8. This chain's CDR3 is CASSPGQGALGQYF. CDR3 in DNA: TGTGCCAGCAGCCCGGGACAGGGGGCGCTGGGGCAGTACTTC.

This rearrangement joins TRBV5-1 to TRBJ2-5; D might be TRBD1 (5 bases). The CDR3 runs to 14 residues. CDR1 is SGHRS and CDR2 is YFSETQ in the germline V gene. The ends were cut back, 1 base at V and 3 bases at J, with 10 bases in the middle. The CDR3 sequence: CASSLRVGEETQYF. Written as DNA, the CDR3 is TGCGCCAGCAGCTTGCGTGTAGGGGAAGAGACCCAGTACTTC.

This chain joins TRBV4-2 and TRBJ1-1; 8 bases are shared with TRBD1. Losses at the gene ends were 4 bases for V and 1 base for J; bases not matched to a gene: 5. Germline V gene lookup returns CDR1 LGHNA and CDR2 YNFKEQ. The CDR3 extends over 15 amino acids. CDR3 amino acids: CASSRTGTGNTEAFF. The DNA for the CDR3 is TGTGCCAGCAGCCGCACCGGGACAGGGAACACTGAAGCTTTCTTT.

The chain recombines TRBV11-2 with TRBJ2-2; D remains unclear. The V gene lost 2 bases and the J gene lost 5 bases, with 12 bases spanning the gap. The germline CDR1 and CDR2 sequences are SGHAT and FQNNGV. The CDR3 totals 15 residues. As DNA, the CDR3 is TGTGCCAGCAGCTTAAACCCTACTGCTACCGGGGAGCTGTTTTTT. This codes for CASSLNPTATGELFF.

The sample holds one count of this clone. This rearrangement joins TRBV6-5 to TRBJ1-4, with 10 nucleotides matching TRBD1. This CDR3 has 13 residues. CDR1 and CDR2 (germline): MNHEY, SVGAGI. The trim removed 6 bases at V and 7 bases at J, leaving 2 bases unmatched. CDR3 amino acids: CASRGTGAEKLFF. The CDR3 nucleotides are TGTGCCAGCAGAGGGACAGGGGCTGAAAAACTGTTTTTT.

The chain couples TRBV30 to TRBJ2-5; 8 bases map to TRBD2. CDR1 and CDR2 (germline): GTSNPN, SVGIG (reference sequence). The CDR3 spans 15 residues. The V gene end was trimmed by 1 base and the J gene end by 4 bases; junction bases not matched to a gene: 8. The CDR3 region has the DNA TGTGCCTGGAGTGGGGTAGCGGGGTGGGGAGAGACCCAGTACTTC. It codes for CAWSGVAGWGETQYF.

The chain employs TRBV11-2 and TRBJ2-2; 8 bases map to TRBD1. CDR1 and CDR2 (germline): SGHAT, FQNNGV. The length of the CDR3 is 18 residues. V was clipped by 1 base and J by 3 bases; unmatched bases: 10. CDR3 nucleotide sequence: TGTGCCAGCAGCTTAGGGGGGCGGACAGGGAGGCACACCGGGGAGCTGTTTTTT. It encodes CASSLGGRTGRHTGELFF. Complete variable domain (other parts from reference TRBV11-2 and TRBJ2-2): EAGVAQSPRYKIIEKRQSVAFWCNPISGHATLYWYQQILGQGPKLLIQFQNNGVVDDSQLPKDRFSAERLKGVDSTLKIQPAKLEDSAVYLCASSLGGRTGRHTGELFFGEGSRLTVL.

This chain joins TRBV4-2 and TRBJ1-6; no clear D. CDR3 length: 13 amino acids. Trimming removed 1 base at V and 9 bases at J, with 7 bases between. Germline CDR1 is LGHNA and CDR2 is YNFKEQ. DNA of the CDR3: TGTGCCAGCAGCCAAGCTGGAGCTTCACCCCTCCACTTT. It specifies CASSQAGASPLHF.

This rearrangement joins TRBV7-2 to TRBJ2-7; 9 nucleotides agree with TRBD1. The V gene's germline CDR1 is SGHTA and CDR2 FQGNSA. The CDR3 contains 15 residues. The V and J ends lost 3 bases and 4 bases, in that order; junction bases with no gene match: 7. The CDR3 reads CASSFTRQGGYEQYF. As DNA, the CDR3 is TGTGCCAGCAGCTTTACGCGACAGGGGGGGTACGAGCAGTACTTC.